The 26 T cell receptor beta chains reported below all come from one sample, sequenced in a study of cytomegalovirus exposure and HLA in healthy donors (dated by TCRdb to about 2017). Library prep was done by the immunoSEQ multiplex PCR assay. A mixture of 60 forward primers for TCR Vbeta segments and 13 reverse primers for TCR Jbeta segments was used in the multiplex PCR. In TCRdb, the immuneACCESS table is reduced to in-frame sequences with V and J assigned. These tables do not hold every clone; where another copy was compared, an unresolved V gene accounts for under half, and the others remain unexplained. This sample is represented by roughly 130,000 clones; 70% to 85% of them were singletons. The ten biggest clones cover approximately 3% of the sample. The sequenced material came from PBMCs. These receptor sequences come from a boy younger than 10 in good health and CMV-seronegative.

This clone has a handful of counts. J is TRBJ1-6 and V is TRBV30; D gene ambiguous. Per germline, CDR1 GTSNPN and CDR2 SVGIG (reference sequence). The CDR3 spans 13 residues. The V and J ends lost 5 bases and 7 bases respectively, with 12 bases between them. CDR3 protein: CAWGEGGNSPLHF. Here the CDR3 DNA reads TGTGCCTGGGGGGAGGGTGGCAATTCACCCCTCCACTTT.

The chain has TRBV6-1 and TRBJ2-7; 8 bases line up with TRBD2. Germline V CDR1 and CDR2: MNHNS, SASEGT. Germline trimming cut 6 bases from V and 4 bases from J; bases unmatched to any gene: 5. The CDR3 contains 13 residues. CDR3 amino acids: CASRGRGEYEQYF. CDR3 DNA: TGTGCCAGCAGAGGGCGGGGGGAATACGAGCAGTACTTC.

This clone appeared a single time. J is TRBJ2-7 and V is TRBV27; possible D gene TRBD2, 5 bases. Deletions cut 4 bases from V and 4 bases from J, with 17 bases between. CDR3 length: 15 residues. Germline V gene sequence: CDR1 MNHEY, CDR2 SMNVEV (reference sequence). Written as DNA, the CDR3 is TGTGCCAGCAGTTCCTCCTTCGGGGTTCGATACGAGCAGTACTTC. Residues: CASSSSFGVRYEQYF.

The chain is built from TRBV6-5 and TRBJ1-1, with D possibly TRBD1 on 5 matching bases. Germline loops: CDR1 MNHEY, CDR2 SVGAGI. The CDR3 is 15 residues long. The V end lost 6 bases, the J end lost 1 base, and 15 bases lay between the germline ends. This CDR3 is CASRGRALANTEAFF. The CDR3 region has the DNA TGTGCCAGCAGGGGCAGGGCCCTCGCGAACACTGAAGCTTTCTTT.

The chain uses TRBV18 and TRBJ2-3; tentatively, D is TRBD1 (5 bases). Germline CDR1 is KGHSH and CDR2 is LQKENI. Trimming took 2 bases from V and 2 from J, leaving 14 bases between them. The CDR3 is 16 residues long. This CDR3 is CASSPIERGHTDTQYF. CDR3 in DNA: TGTGCCAGCTCACCAATCGAAAGGGGTCACACAGATACGCAGTATTTT.

The chain couples TRBV9 to TRBJ1-2; TRBD1 might be the D (5 bases). Germline V CDR1 and CDR2: SGDLS, YYNGEE. V lost 8 bases and J 2 bases, leaving 10 bases between the germline ends. The CDR3 runs to 12 residues. In DNA form, the CDR3 reads TGTGCCAGTTTCAGGGAAAACTATGGCTACACCTTC. It is translated as CASFRENYGYTF.

In this sample, this clone turned up once. V and J are TRBV7-9 and TRBJ2-5; D is unclear. The J call is doubtful: the DNA matches TRBJ2-7 better. This CDR3 comprises 14 residues. Looked up from germline, CDR1 is SEHNR and CDR2 is FQNEAQ (reference sequence). CDR3 nucleotide sequence: TGTGCCAGCAGCCCTTCTCCCGACGACTACGAGCAGTACTTC. This codes for CASSPSPDDYEQYF.

This clone has just one count. This chain uses TRBV12-5 with TRBJ2-7; D remains unclear. Germline V gene lookup returns CDR1 LGHNT and CDR2 FRNRAP. The CDR3 length is 13 residues. Trimming shortened V by 6 bases and J by 3 bases, and 12 bases separated the two germline ends. The CDR3 DNA reads as TGTGCTAGTGGCTCCCGGCCGGGCTACGAGCAGTACTTC. Its protein is CASGSRPGYEQYF.

The chain employs TRBV27 and TRBJ1-2; D unclear. The V end was cut by 3 bases, the J end by 3 bases, with 11 bases between. Germline-derived CDR1 and CDR2 are MNHEY and SMNVEV (reference sequence). CDR3 size: 14 residues. Here the CDR3 DNA reads TGTGCCAGCAGTTTGCGGAGGGCCGACTATGGCTACACCTTC. Encoded protein: CASSLRRADYGYTF.

This clone has a single count. The gene calls are TRBV30 and TRBJ1-5, with 7 bases aligning to TRBD1. This CDR3 has 14 amino acids. Per germline, CDR1 GTSNPN and CDR2 SVGIG (reference sequence). Trimming cost V 1 base and J 6 bases; bases outside gene matches: 6. The CDR3 DNA reads TGTGCCTGGAGTGGACAGGGTTGGATTCAGCCCCAGCATTTT. It specifies CAWSGQGWIQPQHF.

V gene TRBV5-1 combines with J gene TRBJ2-3; D call uncertain. Germline V gene data show CDR1 as SGHRS and CDR2 as YFSETQ. This CDR3 contains 13 residues. Trimming removed 2 bases at V and 4 bases at J, with 8 bases between. CDR3 amino acids: CASSLQNSDTQYF. CDR3 coding DNA: TGCGCCAGCAGCTTACAGAATTCAGATACGCAGTATTTT.

The rearrangement joins TRBV6-5 to TRBJ1-2; TRBD1 matches at 7 bases. Germline lookup yields CDR1 MNHEY and CDR2 SVGAGI. The junction had 9 bases not matched to a gene; V was cut back by 6 bases and J by 8 bases. The CDR3 sequence is 13 residues long. CDR3: CASSRTGVGGYTF. The DNA of the CDR3 is TGTGCCAGCAGCAGAACAGGGGTTGGGGGCTACACCTTC.

The gene calls are TRBV7-8 and TRBJ2-3; 8 bases align to TRBD2. Germline V gives CDR1 SGHVS, CDR2 FQNEAQ. Trimming took 5 bases from V and 4 from J; bases not matched to a gene: 14. This CDR3 contains 17 residues. For the CDR3, the DNA is TGTGCCAGCAGCCTCACACTGACTAGCGATCCTGCAGATACGCAGTATTTT. Translating it yields CASSLTLTSDPADTQYF.

This chain connects TRBV12-5 to TRBJ2-3; TRBD2 matches 10 bases. Losses at the gene ends were 5 bases for V and 2 bases for J; bases not matched to a gene: 4. CDR1 is LGHNT and CDR2 is FRNRAP in the germline V gene. This CDR3 region has 15 residues. CDR3 coding DNA: TGTGCTAGTGGTCTCAGCGGGGGGGTCACAGATACGCAGTATTTT. Amino acids: CASGLSGGVTDTQYF.

The rearrangement links TRBV5-1 to TRBJ1-4; D is unclear. V lost 0 bases and J lost 8, with 8 bases in between. This CDR3 comprises 13 residues. Per the germline V gene, CDR1 is SGHRS and CDR2 is YFSETQ. The CDR3, as DNA: TGCGCCAGCAGCTTGGACGAGACAGAAAAACTGTTTTTT. It encodes CASSLDETEKLFF. The full variable domain, in which reference TRBV5-1 and TRBJ1-4 provide the parts outside the CDR3, is KAGVTQTPRYLIKTRGQQVTLSCSPISGHRSVSWYQQTPGQGLQFLFEYFSETQRNKGNFPGRFSGRQFSNSRSEMNVSTLELGDSALYLCASSLDETEKLFFGSGTQLSVL.

This chain connects TRBV4-2 to TRBJ2-5, with D possibly matching TRBD2 (8 bases). The germline V and J ends were trimmed by 4 bases and 1 base, with 22 bases remaining between them. The CDR3 loop spans 18 amino acids. CDR1 and CDR2 from the germline V gene are LGHNA and YNFKEQ. DNA of the CDR3: TGTGCCAGCAGCCGGACAGGAGTGGCGGGGGGAGTCCAAGAGACCCAGTACTTC. Its protein product is CASSRTGVAGGVQETQYF.

This clone is a singleton in its sample. The rearrangement links TRBV4-1 to TRBJ1-4, with 8 bases fitting TRBD1. Germline CDR1 MGHRA, CDR2 YSYEKL. The V gene end was trimmed by 4 bases and the J gene end by 8 bases; junction bases not matched to a gene: 15. CDR3 length: 17 amino acids. The CDR3 region is CASSPALYRGEGEKLFF. CDR3 DNA sequence: TGCGCCAGCAGCCCAGCCCTGTACAGGGGGGAGGGCGAAAAACTGTTTTTT.

V and J are TRBV2 and TRBJ1-4, with 9 bases that match TRBD1. V gave up 8 bases and J gave up 8 bases; unmatched junction bases: 9. The CDR3 totals 14 residues. Germline CDR1 SNHLY, CDR2 FYNNEI. DNA of the CDR3: TGTGCCAGCCGGGATCGGACAGGGGACGAAAAACTGTTTTTT. Amino acids: CASRDRTGDEKLFF.

The chain uses TRBV7-2 and TRBJ2-7; TRBD1 aligns across 7 bases. Germline V gene data show CDR1 as SGHTA and CDR2 as FQGNSA. CDR3 length: 16 residues. The V segment lost 5 bases and the J segment 2 bases; nucleotides outside the gene matches: 12. In DNA, the CDR3 is TGTGCCAGCAGCCCCCGGACAGGCGTTACGACCTACGAGCAGTACTTC. This gives the protein CASSPRTGVTTYEQYF.

This clone has ten or more counts. The CDR3 DNA sequence: TGTGCCAGCAGCCCCGGGACAGAGGTGGTCAAGCTGTTTTTT. This translates into CASSPGTEVVKLFF. The chain is built from TRBV6-5 and TRBJ1-4; 7 positions match TRBD1. This CDR3 contains 14 residues. CDR1 and CDR2 from the germline V gene are MNHEY and SVGAGI. V shed 6 bases, J shed 14 bases, and the junction held 15 bases outside the gene matches.

This clone is a singleton in its sample. CDR3 residues: CASSPPRLKTGELFF. Here the CDR3 DNA reads TGTGCCAGCAGCCCCCCCCGACTCAAGACCGGGGAGCTGTTTTTT. The chain recombines TRBV4-2 with TRBJ2-2; no clear D gene. The CDR3 is 15 amino acids. CDR1 and CDR2 (germline): LGHNA, YNFKEQ. Trimming took 4 bases from V and 5 from J, leaving 14 bases between them.

The rearrangement links TRBV5-6 to TRBJ1-5, with 8 bases lining up with TRBD1. With V trimmed by 4 bases and J by 0 bases, 9 bases remained unmatched. The CDR3 contains 17 residues. Germline loops: CDR1 SGHDT, CDR2 YYEEEE. In nucleotides, the CDR3 is TGTGCCAGCAGCCCGGACAGGACAGGGTATAGCAATCAGCCCCAGCATTTT. It yields the protein CASSPDRTGYSNQPQHF.

The chain has TRBV11-2 and TRBJ1-4; a possible D gene is TRBD1 (5 bases). The CDR3 extends over 15 amino acids. Germline loops: CDR1 SGHAT, CDR2 FQNNGV. Trimming shortened V by 1 base and J by 4 bases, and 10 bases separated the two germline ends. This CDR3 is CASSLGQWDNEKLFF. As DNA, the CDR3 is TGTGCCAGCAGCTTAGGACAGTGGGATAATGAAAAACTGTTTTTT.

V is TRBV5-1 and J is TRBJ2-1, with D unresolved. The ends were cut back, 1 base at V and 7 bases at J, with 12 bases in the middle. Germline loops: CDR1 SGHRS, CDR2 YFSETQ. The CDR3 has 14 residues. Here the CDR3 DNA reads TGCGCCAGCAGCTTGTACTGGGCTCAAAATGAGCAGTTCTTC. Translating it yields CASSLYWAQNEQFF.

The chain recombines TRBV4-2 with TRBJ1-5; possibly TRBD1 for D (5 bases). There are 18 residues in the CDR3. V was shortened by 3 bases and J by 1 base, with 19 bases between the two germline ends. Germline V lookup: CDR1 LGHNA, CDR2 YNFKEQ. As DNA, the CDR3 is TGTGCCAGCAGCCAGGATCCCGGGGGGGGTGGGAGCAATCAGCCCCAGCATTTT. This translates into CASSQDPGGGGSNQPQHF.

About this clone: A junction end diverges from the germline sequence, so it may reflect a read error. Additional DNA sequences in this sample encode the identical CDR3. V and J are TRBV10-3 and TRBJ1-5; TRBD1 is a possible D gene (6 bases). The CDR3 sequence is 19 residues long. Germline assignment: CDR1 ENHRY and CDR2 SYGVKD. In DNA, the CDR3 is TGTGCCATCCGTCCTTGGGGCTCGGGCCTCCTTGGGGGCAATCAGCCCCAGCACTTT. It codes for CAIRPWGSGLLGGNQPQHF.